The present T cell receptor beta chain was sequenced within a study of T cells in localized non-small cell lung cancer. Overall study results and limits: Clonality peaked in uninvolved adjacent lung rather than tumor. In adjacent lung appeared a median around 56 of the top 100 tumor clones. Analysis by sequencing included only one tumor region, so heterogeneity remains possible. Longer overall survival was seen with higher T cell density measured in blood.

Profiled with immunoSEQ multiplex PCR; TCRdb holds only in-frame clones, not every one. The table includes roughly 11,000 clones, approximately 87% detected once. Germline CDR1 and CDR2: MNHNS and SASEGT. V was clipped by 5 bases and J by 0 bases, with 7 bases between them. This CDR3 is built from 13 residues. Notes on this clone: As yet, its antigen is unknown.

The chain couples TRBV6-1 to TRBJ1-2; D unclear. The material sequenced was peripheral blood, taken before any cancer treatment. This clonotype was sampled from a male donor at least 60 years old with stage I lung adenocarcinoma. The CDR3 nucleotides read TGTGCCAGCAGTCCCGGGACTAACTATGGCTACACCTTC. Encoded protein: CASSPGTNYGYTF.